This T cell receptor (beta chain) was recorded in a study of a mutant IDH1 vaccine in newly diagnosed glioma. Looking at the study overall: Treated individuals were about 62% male and approximately 40% female, averaging roughly 40 years of age. Most patients had radiochemotherapy with temozolomide before enrollment; others had one alone. Study-level findings and limits: Of all patients, 93.3% showed vaccine-induced immune responses.

Time point of the sample: baseline, week 1 (first vaccination visit). Treatment in this sample: pre-vaccination baseline after standard-of-care therapy. New astrocytomas of WHO grade 3 or 4 that were IDH1-mutant and ATRX-lost were found in the donors. Clones were read by immunoSEQ multiplex PCR, and TCRdb kept only the in-frame ones, dropping some. The sample lists nearly 15,000 clones, 85% to 90% seen once, with 9% in the top ten. The CDR3 is 13 amino acids. Deletions cut 0 bases from V and 9 bases from J, with 10 bases between. The germline V gene has CDR1 SGHNT and CDR2 YYREEE (reference sequence). Details on this clone: Its cognate antigen is unknown.

The chain has TRBV5-4 and TRBJ2-1, with no clear D. This clonotype originated in a woman aged 35 to 49 with glioma. Some clones in this sample may be carry-over from other donors' samples. The source was PBMCs, collected from a glioma patient treated with radiotherapy, temozolomide or both. The DNA of the CDR3 is TGTGCCAGCAGCTTGGATGGTTTGAGTGAGCAGTTCTTC. Its translation is CASSLDGLSEQFF.